This TCR beta chain was observed in a study of T-cell memory formation after mild COVID-19. Study summary: TCR clusters mostly belonged to single donors. The study, taken as a whole, reports: CD4/CD8 balance characterized clones contracting day 15 to 85, and CD4+ skew characterized later expanders. Contracting CD8+ clones were enriched in EMRA, CD4+ mainly in CM and EM.

Barcoded TCR alpha and TCR beta cDNA libraries with UMIs came from 5'RACE using constant-segment primers. From the 5' RACE reads, TCRdb called clonotypes with MiXCR, one entry per CDR3 protein. This sample yields hundreds of thousands of distinct CDR3 sequences, of which around 15% are seen a single time; more than 20% belongs to the top ten. With respect to this clonotype: Its antigen is not known.

The TCR originated in a young man who had mild COVID-19 (a few samples of this study predate the infection). Cell type and time point are not known. Sequenced sample: PBMCs or a T cell subset sorted from them (not recorded which).

The CDR3 sequence is CATSRSSEGELFF. CDR3 bases: TGTGCCACCAGCAGATCCTCCGAAGGGGAGCTGTTTTTT. The V gene is TRBV15, the J gene TRBJ2-2, with D uncertain. The CDR3 has 13 amino acids. Trimming stripped 2 bases from V and 8 bases from J, with 9 bases between. Per the germline V gene, CDR1 is LNHNV and CDR2 is YYDKDF (reference sequence).